This T cell receptor (beta chain) emerged from a study of cytomegalovirus exposure and HLA in healthy donors. This CDR3 is 13 amino acids long. Between the trimmed V and J ends, which lost 0 bases and 5 bases, there was a span of 8 bases. The germline V gene has CDR1 SGHNT and CDR2 YYREEE (reference sequence). Each donor's status was that of a healthy bone marrow donor. The PCR was carried out with 60 Vbeta primers and 13 Jbeta primers. Assay used: immunoSEQ multiplex PCR; TCRdb lists only in-frame clones, some missing. The profile shows 150,000 to 200,000 clones, roughly 80% of them singletons. The sequence was collected from a female donor in good health and CMV-seronegative. Sequenced input: PBMCs. The rearrangement links TRBV5-4 to TRBJ1-2; D gene unclear. CDR3 in DNA: TGTGCCAGCAGCTTGGATGGAGGGTATGGCTACACCTTC. This sequence encodes CASSLDGGYGYTF. Supplemented by reference TRBV5-4 and TRBJ1-2, the full variable domain reads ETGVTQSPTHLIKTRGQQVTLRCSSQSGHNTVSWYQQALGQGPQFIFQYYREEENGRGNFPPRFSGLQFPNYSSELNVNALELDDSALYLCASSLDGGYGYTFGSGTRLTVV.